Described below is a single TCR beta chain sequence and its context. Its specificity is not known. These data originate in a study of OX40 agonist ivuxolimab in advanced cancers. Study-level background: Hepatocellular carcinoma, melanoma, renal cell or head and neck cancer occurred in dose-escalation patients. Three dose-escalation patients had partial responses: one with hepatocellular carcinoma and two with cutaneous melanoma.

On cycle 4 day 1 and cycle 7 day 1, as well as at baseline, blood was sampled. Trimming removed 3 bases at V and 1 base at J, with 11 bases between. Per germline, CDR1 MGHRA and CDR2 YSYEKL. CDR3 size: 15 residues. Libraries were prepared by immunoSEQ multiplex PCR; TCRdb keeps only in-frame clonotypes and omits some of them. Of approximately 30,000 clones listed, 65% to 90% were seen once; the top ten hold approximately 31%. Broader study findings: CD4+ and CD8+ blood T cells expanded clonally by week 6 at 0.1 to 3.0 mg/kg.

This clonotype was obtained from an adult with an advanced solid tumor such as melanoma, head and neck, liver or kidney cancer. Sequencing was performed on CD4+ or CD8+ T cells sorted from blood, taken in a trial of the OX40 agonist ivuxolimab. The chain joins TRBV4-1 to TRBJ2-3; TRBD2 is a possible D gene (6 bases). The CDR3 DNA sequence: TGCGCCAGCAGCCAGGGCCCTAGCGGCACAGATACGCAGTATTTT. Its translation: CASSQGPSGTDTQYF.